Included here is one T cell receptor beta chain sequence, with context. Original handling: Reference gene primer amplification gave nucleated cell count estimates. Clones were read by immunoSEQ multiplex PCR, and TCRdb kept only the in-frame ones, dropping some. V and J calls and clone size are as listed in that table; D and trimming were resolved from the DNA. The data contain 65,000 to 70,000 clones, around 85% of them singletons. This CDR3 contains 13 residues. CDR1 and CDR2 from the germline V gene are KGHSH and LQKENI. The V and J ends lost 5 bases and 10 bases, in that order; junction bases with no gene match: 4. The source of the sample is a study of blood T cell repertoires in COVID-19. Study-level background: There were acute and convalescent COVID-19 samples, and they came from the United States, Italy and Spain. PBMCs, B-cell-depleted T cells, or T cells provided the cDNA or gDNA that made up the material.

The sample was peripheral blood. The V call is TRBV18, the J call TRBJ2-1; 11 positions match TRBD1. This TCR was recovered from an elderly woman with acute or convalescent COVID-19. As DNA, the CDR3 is TGTGCCAGCTCAAGGACAGGGGGCAGCGAGCAGTTCTTC. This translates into CASSRTGGSEQFF.